A single sample gave rise to the 22 T cell receptor beta chains below, sequenced in a study of blood T cells in healthy people across ages. Using a J-beta primer mix together with a sample-barcoded 5' primer, a second PCR was run for about 7 to 12 cycles. Each CDR3 protein gets one entry after TCRdb re-called the 5' RACE reads with MiXCR. The sample lists roughly 1,800,000 distinct CDR3 sequences, about 50% occurring once. What was sequenced was blood. The origin of the receptors is a woman aged 40 to 49 in good health.

The rearrangement links TRBV5-1 to TRBJ2-4, with 9 bases matching TRBD1. V shed 0 bases, J shed 7 bases, and the junction held 2 bases outside the gene matches. Germline CDR1 and CDR2: SGHRS and YFSETQ. The CDR3 spans 14 residues. The CDR3 loop reads CASSLDRGPNIQYF. CDR3 nucleotide sequence: TGCGCCAGCAGCTTGGACAGGGGGCCGAACATTCAGTACTTC.

The chain links TRBV20-1 to TRBJ2-7; 9 bases are shared with TRBD2. The germline V gene encodes CDR1 DFQATT and CDR2 SNEGSKA (reference sequence). This CDR3 has 14 residues. J was trimmed by 4 bases and V by 3 bases; bases with no gene match: 7. CDR3 loop: CSARAGGLRYEQYF. For the CDR3, the DNA is TGCAGTGCTAGGGCGGGGGGGCTGAGATACGAGCAGTACTTC.

V gene TRBV14 combines with J gene TRBJ2-5; D is unclear. The last part of the DNA fits TRBJ2-7 better; the J call may be wrong. This CDR3 has 15 amino acids. From germline, CDR1 is SGHDN and CDR2 FVKESK. This CDR3 is CASSQEEWESHEQYF. The CDR3 nucleotides are TGTGCCAGCAGCCAAGAAGAATGGGAAAGCCACGAGCAGTACTTC.

This clonotype was counted between two and nine times. This chain uses TRBV7-2 with TRBJ2-1; 7 positions agree with TRBD2. This CDR3 is 16 amino acids long. Germline-derived CDR1 and CDR2 are SGHTA and FQGNSA. J was trimmed by 2 bases and V by 1 base; bases with no gene match: 5. This chain's CDR3 is CASSLVRTSTYNEQFF. The CDR3 DNA reads as TGTGCCAGCAGCTTAGTTCGGACTAGTACCTACAATGAGCAGTTCTTC. The entire variable domain, with the rest obtained from reference TRBV7-2 and TRBJ2-1, is as follows: GAGVSQSPSNKVTEKGKDVELRCDPISGHTALYWYRQSLGQGLEFLIYFQGNSAPDKSGLPSDRFSAERTGGSVSTLTIQRTQQEDSAVYLCASSLVRTSTYNEQFFGPGTRLTVL.

This chain uses TRBV20-1 with TRBJ2-5; D unclear. CDR3 length: 13 amino acids. The germline V gene has CDR1 DFQATT and CDR2 SNEGSKA (reference sequence). Trimming removed 8 bases at V and 5 bases at J, with 18 bases between. CDR3 amino acids: CSPMTGIGETQYF. CDR3 DNA: TGCAGTCCCATGACTGGAATTGGGGAGACCCAGTACTTC.

The rearrangement uses TRBV14 and TRBJ2-5; D is unresolved. Germline CDR1 reads SGHDN; CDR2 reads FVKESK. The CDR3 is 17 residues long. The V and J ends lost 2 bases and 0 bases respectively, with 16 bases between them. The CDR3 DNA is TGTGCCAGCAGCCAAATTGGGTCAGGAAGCTACCAAGAGACCCAGTACTTC. It specifies CASSQIGSGSYQETQYF.

V gene TRBV14 combines with J gene TRBJ2-7, with D perhaps TRBD1 (5 bases). CDR1 and CDR2 from the germline V gene are SGHDN and FVKESK. This CDR3 is 13 amino acids long. Trimming pared 7 bases from V and 0 bases from J, leaving 10 bases between. CDR3 bases: TGTGCCAGCACTGGGGCTGCCTCCTACGAGCAGTACTTC. It specifies CASTGAASYEQYF.

This clonotype came up once. This chain connects TRBV28 to TRBJ2-7, with a possible D match to TRBD2 (6 bases). CDR1 is MDHEN, CDR2 SYDVKM, per germline. V lost 1 base and J 2 bases, leaving 15 bases between the germline ends. The CDR3 contains 16 residues. The CDR3 region has the DNA TGTGCCAGCAGTTTATATGCGGGACGGACAACCTACGAGCAGTACTTC. Translated, it gives CASSLYAGRTTYEQYF.

The V call is TRBV28, the J call TRBJ2-1; the match to TRBD1 covers 7 bases. The J call may be faulty, since TRBJ2-7 better matches the DNA end. Germline lookup yields CDR1 MDHEN and CDR2 SYDVKM. This CDR3 has 15 residues. CDR3 amino acids: CASSPPTGLGNEQYF. The CDR3 DNA reads as TGTGCCAGCAGTCCCCCGACAGGGTTGGGCAATGAGCAGTACTTC.

The chain employs TRBV5-1 and TRBJ2-1; D ambiguous. Trimming removed 2 bases from V and 9 bases from J, with 12 bases in between. The length of the CDR3 is 13 residues. Germline CDR1 is SGHRS and CDR2 is YFSETQ. For the CDR3, the DNA is TGCGCCAGCAGCTTTGGTGCCTACGGTGAGCAGTTCTTC. Translation: CASSFGAYGEQFF.

This clonotype turned up a few times. This sequence joins TRBV12-3 or TRBV12-4 and TRBJ2-5; D is undetermined. The CDR3 consists of 12 residues. The V end was cut by 2 bases, the J end by 5 bases, with 6 bases between. The CDR3 reads CASSLKWETQYF. CDR3 sequence (DNA): TGTGCCAGCAGTTTAAAATGGGAGACCCAGTACTTC.

The J gene is TRBJ2-5, the V gene TRBV6-1; TRBD2 matches at 15 bases. The CDR3 runs to 17 residues. The germline gives CDR1 MNHNS, CDR2 SASEGT. V was clipped by 8 bases and J by 1 base; unmatched bases: 8. For the CDR3, the DNA is TGTGCCAGCGTCGGGACTAGCGGGGGGAAACGCCAAGAGACCCAGTACTTC. Its protein product is CASVGTSGGKRQETQYF.

In this sample, this clonotype turned up a few times. The chain combines TRBV29-1 with TRBJ2-7, with D unclear. Deletions cut 4 bases from V and 7 bases from J, with 14 bases between. The germline V gene encodes CDR1 SQVTM and CDR2 ANQGSEA. The CDR3 extends over 12 amino acids. This chain's CDR3 is CSVAATRPEQYF. The CDR3 DNA reads as TGCAGCGTTGCCGCGACCCGGCCGGAGCAGTACTTC.

The V call is TRBV4-1, the J call TRBJ2-7; no clear D gene. With 3 bases removed from V and 1 base from J, the gap between germline ends came to 16 bases. The CDR3 is 16 residues long. The germline V gene has CDR1 MGHRA and CDR2 YSYEKL. The CDR3 is CASSQAITGSSYEQYF. The CDR3 DNA follows: TGCGCCAGCAGCCAGGCAATTACTGGAAGTTCCTACGAGCAGTACTTC.

This clonotype was observed a handful of times. The genes are TRBV15 and TRBJ2-7, with 8 bases aligning to TRBD2. The CDR3 runs to 18 residues. The V and J ends lost 1 base and 0 bases, in that order; junction bases with no gene match: 11. Germline CDR1 is LNHNV and CDR2 is YYDKDF (reference sequence). The CDR3 spells CATSRGAGASYSSYEQYF. DNA for the CDR3: TGTGCCACCAGCAGAGGAGCGGGGGCCTCCTACAGCTCCTACGAGCAGTACTTC.

V is TRBV11-1 and J is TRBJ1-4, with D possibly matching TRBD1 (5 bases). The V end was cut by 4 bases, the J end by 3 bases, with 12 bases between. The CDR3 has 15 amino acids. CDR1 and CDR2 (germline): SGHAT, FQDESV (reference sequence). The CDR3 DNA is TGTGCCAGCAGCTCCACCGGGACGGCTAATGAAAAACTGTTTTTT. It codes for CASSSTGTANEKLFF.

V is TRBV20-1 and J is TRBJ2-2; tentatively, D is TRBD2 (6 bases). Germline V lookup: CDR1 DFQATT, CDR2 SNEGSKA (reference sequence). V gave up 5 bases and J gave up 5 bases, with 15 bases separating them. CDR3 length: 14 residues. In DNA, the CDR3 is TGCAGTGCTCCCCGTACGGGGGTGACCGGGGAGCTGTTTTTT. It specifies CSAPRTGVTGELFF.

In its sample, this clonotype was seen a few times. The rearrangement uses TRBV24-1 and TRBJ2-1; 7 bases line up with TRBD1. J was trimmed by 0 bases and V by 4 bases; bases with no gene match: 5. The CDR3 extends over 16 amino acids. The V gene's germline CDR1 is KGHDR and CDR2 SFDVKD. The CDR3 DNA is TGTGCCACCAGTGACTTGACAGGGACCTCCTACAATGAGCAGTTCTTC. It encodes CATSDLTGTSYNEQFF.

The chain combines TRBV29-1 with TRBJ1-2; D is perhaps TRBD1 (5 bases). This CDR3 has 14 residues. Trimming took off 1 base at V and 1 base at J, with 10 bases between the two ends. From germline, CDR1 is SQVTM and CDR2 ANQGSEA. The CDR3, as DNA: TGCAGCGTTGAAGTCCAGGGATTTAACTATGGCTACACCTTC. Protein: CSVEVQGFNYGYTF.

The V gene is TRBV3-1, the J gene TRBJ1-2; D uncertain. CDR3 length: 14 residues. Germline V gene sequence: CDR1 LGHDT, CDR2 YNNKEL (reference sequence). V lost 4 bases, J lost 2 bases, and 11 bases lay in between. Written as DNA, the CDR3 is TGTGCCAGCAGCCCAACTCAGACCAACTATGGCTACACCTTC. Translated, it gives CASSPTQTNYGYTF.

J is TRBJ2-5 and V is TRBV4-2; 8 bases match TRBD1. V was pared by 1 base and J by 4 bases, with 8 bases of the junction left unmatched. The CDR3 totals 16 residues. Germline values: CDR1 LGHNA, CDR2 YNFKEQ. The CDR3, as DNA: TGTGCCAGCAGCCAAGTTATAGGACAGGGTGGAGAGACCCAGTACTTC. Translating it yields CASSQVIGQGGETQYF.

The gene calls are TRBV6-5 and TRBJ1-2; D remains unclear. This CDR3 contains 13 residues. V was clipped by 2 bases and J by 3 bases, with 7 bases between them. Germline lookup yields CDR1 MNHEY and CDR2 SVGAGI. The CDR3 bases are TGTGCCAGCAGTTACAACTCGGACTATGGCTACACCTTC. Translating gives CASSYNSDYGYTF.